One and the same sample provided the 18 T cell receptor beta chains below, sequenced in a study of neoadjuvant anti-PD-1 for oral cavity cancer. Method: immunoSEQ multiplex PCR; TCRdb's copy keeps in-frame clones and lacks some. The sample has about 6,700 clones, 45% to 50% seen once. Material: tumor tissue, obtained before nivolumab (anti-PD-1) treatment. These receptors were collected from a person aged 35-80 years with oral cavity squamous cell carcinoma.

The V call is TRBV7-2, the J call TRBJ2-1; TRBD2 matches 11 bases. Trimming cost V 5 bases and J 6 bases; bases outside gene matches: 9. Per the germline V gene, CDR1 is SGHTA and CDR2 is FQGNSA. This CDR3 contains 16 residues. The CDR3 reads CASSLSGGADGNEQFF. The DNA of the CDR3 is TGTGCCAGCAGCCTTAGCGGGGGGGCTGACGGCAATGAGCAGTTCTTC.

The chain uses TRBV6-6 and TRBJ2-3; the match to TRBD2 covers 11 bases. The CDR3 contains 15 residues. Germline-derived CDR1 and CDR2 are MNHNY and SVGAGI (reference sequence). The V and J ends lost 9 bases and 2 bases, in that order; junction bases with no gene match: 7. The CDR3 DNA follows: TGTGCCAGTAAGACTAGCGGGGTTCCCACAGATACGCAGTATTTT. As protein: CASKTSGVPTDTQYF.

This clone was seen a few times. The V gene is TRBV6-1, the J gene TRBJ1-5, with D unresolved. This CDR3 spans 15 amino acids. Trimming cost V 6 bases and J 0 bases, with 12 bases left between them. Per germline, CDR1 MNHNS and CDR2 SASEGT. CDR3 nucleotide sequence: TGTGCCAGCAGGAATCGACGGAATAGCAATCAGCCCCAGCATTTT. It encodes CASRNRRNSNQPQHF.

The J gene is TRBJ1-2, the V gene TRBV4-1, with D tentatively TRBD1 (5 bases). Germline CDR1 and CDR2: MGHRA and YSYEKL. The CDR3 has 16 residues. V dropped 3 bases and J dropped 4 bases, with 18 bases sitting between them. CDR3 sequence (DNA): TGCGCCAGCAGCCAGTATGAAACAGGATATGTCTATGGCTACACCTTC. As protein: CASSQYETGYVYGYTF.

The chain is built from TRBV10-1 and TRBJ1-1; TRBD1 matches 8 bases. The CDR3 runs to 16 residues. V trimming: 6 bases; J trimming: 3 bases; junction bases outside the gene matches: 12. Germline V gives CDR1 WNHNN, CDR2 SYGVQD (reference sequence). The CDR3 here is CASSHNRGRGHTEAFF. The DNA of the CDR3 is TGCGCCAGCAGCCACAACCGGGGCAGGGGGCACACTGAAGCTTTCTTT.

This chain uses TRBV28 with TRBJ2-5, with 10 bases that match TRBD2. V lost 1 base and J lost 2; bases outside the gene matches: 4. This CDR3 region has 16 residues. Germline V CDR1 and CDR2: MDHEN, SYDVKM. The CDR3 nucleotides read TGTGCCAGCAGTTTATTGTCTAGCGGGGGACAAGAGACCCAGTACTTC. Its protein is CASSLLSSGGQETQYF.

This chain connects TRBV6-1 to TRBJ1-1; no clear D. The length of the CDR3 is 13 residues. Germline-derived CDR1 and CDR2 are MNHNS and SASEGT. The V end lost 7 bases, the J end lost 6 bases, and 15 bases lay between the germline ends. The CDR3 here is CASKYTVSAEAFF. CDR3 nucleotides: TGTGCCAGCAAGTACACCGTTTCAGCTGAAGCTTTCTTT.

The table lists this clone with a count of one. This chain joins TRBV7-2 and TRBJ1-1; 12 bases align to TRBD1. The CDR3 is 17 residues long. The junction had 3 bases not matched to a gene; V was cut back by 1 base and J by 0 bases. Germline CDR1 is SGHTA and CDR2 is FQGNSA. The CDR3 bases are TGTGCCAGCAGCTTAGTGGGGACAGGGGGCATGAACACTGAAGCTTTCTTT. Translated: CASSLVGTGGMNTEAFF.

The J gene is TRBJ2-6, the V gene TRBV7-9; no definite D call. V was cut by 1 base and J by 0 bases, with 4 bases left in between. This CDR3 region has 15 residues. In germline, CDR1 is SEHNR, CDR2 FQNEAQ (reference sequence). CDR3 DNA sequence: TGTGCCAGCAGCTTAGGGGCCTCTGGGGCCAACGTCCTGACTTTC. Protein: CASSLGASGANVLTF.

This clone was observed a few times. V gene TRBV6-1 combines with J gene TRBJ1-4, with TRBD1 identical over 9 bases. The trim removed 1 base at V and 8 bases at J, leaving 2 bases unmatched. CDR1 and CDR2 from the germline V gene are MNHNS and SASEGT. The CDR3 is 14 amino acids. CDR3 residues: CASSEGTGVEKLFF. The CDR3 nucleotides are TGTGCCAGCAGTGAAGGGACAGGGGTGGAAAAACTGTTTTTT.

This chain links TRBV7-9 with TRBJ2-5; 7 bases align to TRBD2. CDR3 size: 15 residues. Germline trimming cut 2 bases from V and 0 bases from J; bases unmatched to any gene: 3. CDR1 is SEHNR and CDR2 is FQNEAQ in the germline V gene (reference sequence). The CDR3 nucleotides are TGTGCCAGCAGCTTAAGACTAGCCGACCAAGAGACCCAGTACTTC. Translated, it gives CASSLRLADQETQYF.

The V and J genes are TRBV5-5 and TRBJ1-1; 9 bases line up with TRBD1. CDR3 length equals 15 residues. Germline V lookup: CDR1 SGHKS, CDR2 YYEKEE (reference sequence). Trimming at V came to 3 bases and at J to 5 bases, leaving 8 bases not matched to a gene. DNA for the CDR3: TGTGCCAGCAGCTCTGGGACAGGGACAAATACTGAAGCTTTCTTT. Translating it yields CASSSGTGTNTEAFF. Filled out from reference TRBV5-5 and TRBJ1-1, the complete variable domain reads DAGVTQSPTHLIKTRGQQVTLRCSPISGHKSVSWYQQVLGQGPQFIFQYYEKEERGRGNFPDRFSARQFPNYSSELNVNALLLGDSALYLCASSSGTGTNTEAFFGQGTRLTVV.

This clone has only a few counts. The J gene is TRBJ2-3, the V gene TRBV19; no definite D call. Germline CDR1 is LNHDA and CDR2 is SQIVND (reference sequence). The CDR3 has 13 amino acids. Between the trimmed V and J ends, which lost 3 bases and 6 bases, there was a span of 10 bases. CDR3 in amino acids: CASSIASRDTQYF. CDR3 nucleotide sequence: TGTGCCAGTAGTATCGCCTCCCGTGATACGCAGTATTTT.

The rearrangement links TRBV7-2 to TRBJ1-1; 9 bases fit TRBD1. Germline V lookup: CDR1 SGHTA, CDR2 FQGNSA. The CDR3 extends over 15 amino acids. With V trimmed by 4 bases and J by 1 base, 4 bases remained unmatched. The CDR3 loop is CASSSWDRENTEAFF. CDR3 DNA: TGTGCCAGCAGCTCCTGGGACAGGGAGAACACTGAAGCTTTCTTT. The full variable domain, its missing parts supplied by reference TRBV7-2 and TRBJ1-1, is GAGVSQSPSNKVTEKGKDVELRCDPISGHTALYWYRQSLGQGLEFLIYFQGNSAPDKSGLPSDRFSAERTGGSVSTLTIQRTQQEDSAVYLCASSSWDRENTEAFFGQGTRLTVV.

J is TRBJ2-3 and V is TRBV7-7, with D hard to call. Germline V gene data show CDR1 as SSHAT and CDR2 as FNYEAQ (reference sequence). This CDR3 spans 13 amino acids. V was shortened by 0 bases and J by 4 bases, with 5 bases between the two germline ends. The CDR3 region is CASSLAPADTQYF. The CDR3 nucleotides are TGTGCCAGCAGCTTAGCCCCAGCAGATACGCAGTATTTT.

The CDR3 nucleotides are TGTGCCTGGAATCTTTACGGACAGTATGAAAAACTGTTTTTT. Its protein is CAWNLYGQYEKLFF. The chain recombines TRBV30 with TRBJ1-4, with D perhaps matching TRBD1 (6 bases). The CDR3 contains 14 residues. Trimming removed 4 bases at V and 6 bases at J, with 15 bases between. The germline V gene has CDR1 GTSNPN and CDR2 SVGIG (reference sequence).

V gene TRBV6-1 combines with J gene TRBJ1-6; D is perhaps TRBD1 (6 bases). The V end was cut by 5 bases, the J end by 8 bases, with 10 bases between. The CDR3 is made up of 13 amino acids. Looked up from germline, CDR1 is MNHNS and CDR2 is SASEGT. CDR3 in DNA: TGTGCCAGCAGTAACAGGGAGGATTCACCCCTCCACTTT. It codes for CASSNREDSPLHF.

V gene TRBV18 combines with J gene TRBJ1-5; tentatively, D is TRBD1 (6 bases). The CDR3 is made up of 17 amino acids. V was trimmed by 5 bases and J by 1 base, leaving 18 bases between them. The germline V gene has CDR1 KGHSH and CDR2 LQKENI. The CDR3 is CASSSRDINHSNQPQHF. The CDR3 DNA sequence: TGTGCCAGCTCATCACGGGACATAAATCACAGCAATCAGCCCCAGCATTTT.